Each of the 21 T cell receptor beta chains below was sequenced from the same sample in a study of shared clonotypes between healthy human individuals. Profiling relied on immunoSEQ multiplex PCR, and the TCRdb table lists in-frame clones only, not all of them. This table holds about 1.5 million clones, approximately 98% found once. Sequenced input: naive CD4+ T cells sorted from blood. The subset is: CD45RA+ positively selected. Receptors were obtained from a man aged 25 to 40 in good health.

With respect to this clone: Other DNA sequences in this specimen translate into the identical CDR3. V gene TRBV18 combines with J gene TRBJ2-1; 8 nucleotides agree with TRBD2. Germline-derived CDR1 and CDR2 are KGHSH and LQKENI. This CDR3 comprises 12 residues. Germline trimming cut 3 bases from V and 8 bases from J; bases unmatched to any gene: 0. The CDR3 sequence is CASSPSGDEQFF. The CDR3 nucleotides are TGTGCCAGCTCACCTAGCGGGGATGAGCAGTTCTTC.

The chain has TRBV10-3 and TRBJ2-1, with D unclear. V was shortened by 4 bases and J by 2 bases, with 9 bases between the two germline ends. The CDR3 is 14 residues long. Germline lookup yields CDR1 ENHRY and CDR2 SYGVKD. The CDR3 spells CAISGRLTYNEQFF. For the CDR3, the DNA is TGTGCCATCAGTGGGCGACTGACCTACAATGAGCAGTTCTTC.

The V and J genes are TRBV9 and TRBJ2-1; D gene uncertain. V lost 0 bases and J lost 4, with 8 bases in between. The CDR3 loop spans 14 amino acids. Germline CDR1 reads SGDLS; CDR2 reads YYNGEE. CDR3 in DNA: TGTGCCAGCAGCGTAGGGTGGGAATACAATGAGCAGTTCTTC. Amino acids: CASSVGWEYNEQFF.

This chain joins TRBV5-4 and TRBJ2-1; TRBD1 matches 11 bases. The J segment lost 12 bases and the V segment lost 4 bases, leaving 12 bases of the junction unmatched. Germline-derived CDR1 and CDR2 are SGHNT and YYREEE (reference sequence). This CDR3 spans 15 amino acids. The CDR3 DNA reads TGTGCCAGCAGCCCGGGGACAGGGGGTCCCTTAATGCAGTTCTTC. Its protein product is CASSPGTGGPLMQFF.

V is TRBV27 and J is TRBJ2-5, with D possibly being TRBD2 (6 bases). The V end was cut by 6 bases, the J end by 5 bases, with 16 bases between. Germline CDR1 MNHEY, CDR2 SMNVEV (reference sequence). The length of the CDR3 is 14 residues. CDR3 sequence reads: CASRVGGGRETQYF. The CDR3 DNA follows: TGTGCCAGCAGGGTCGGGGGTGGTCGGGAGACCCAGTACTTC.

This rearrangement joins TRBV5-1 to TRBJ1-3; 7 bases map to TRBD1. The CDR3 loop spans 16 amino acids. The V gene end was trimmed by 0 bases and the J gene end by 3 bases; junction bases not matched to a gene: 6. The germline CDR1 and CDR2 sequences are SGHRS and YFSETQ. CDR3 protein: CASSLVTGELGNTIYF. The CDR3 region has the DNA TGCGCCAGCAGCTTGGTAACAGGGGAACTTGGAAACACCATATATTTT. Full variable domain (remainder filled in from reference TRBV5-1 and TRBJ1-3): KAGVTQTPRYLIKTRGQQVTLSCSPISGHRSVSWYQQTPGQGLQFLFEYFSETQRNKGNFPGRFSGRQFSNSRSEMNVSTLELGDSALYLCASSLVTGELGNTIYFGEGSWLTVV.

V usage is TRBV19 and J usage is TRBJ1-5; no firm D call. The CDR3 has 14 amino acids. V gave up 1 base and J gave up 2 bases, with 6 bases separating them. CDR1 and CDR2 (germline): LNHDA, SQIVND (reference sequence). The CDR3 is CASSIVRGNQPQHF. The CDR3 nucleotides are TGTGCCAGTAGTATAGTCCGGGGCAATCAGCCCCAGCATTTT.

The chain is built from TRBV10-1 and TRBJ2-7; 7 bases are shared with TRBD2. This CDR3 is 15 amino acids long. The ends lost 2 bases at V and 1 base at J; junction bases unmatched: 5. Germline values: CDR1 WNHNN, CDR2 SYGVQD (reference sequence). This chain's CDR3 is CASSEGLAASYEQYF. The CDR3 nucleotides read TGCGCCAGCAGTGAGGGTCTAGCGGCTTCCTACGAGCAGTACTTC.

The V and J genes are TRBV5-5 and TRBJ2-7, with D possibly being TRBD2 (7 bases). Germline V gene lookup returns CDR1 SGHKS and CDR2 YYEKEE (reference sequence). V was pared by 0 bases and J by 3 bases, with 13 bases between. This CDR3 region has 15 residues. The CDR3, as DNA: TGTGCCAGCAGCTTGGGGGCGGGGGCCCTCTACGAGCAGTACTTC. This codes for CASSLGAGALYEQYF.

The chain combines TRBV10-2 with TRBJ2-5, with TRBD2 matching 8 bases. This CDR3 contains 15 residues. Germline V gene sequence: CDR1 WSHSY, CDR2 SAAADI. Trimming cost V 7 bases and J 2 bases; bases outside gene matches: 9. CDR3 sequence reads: CASNWIAGTQETQYF. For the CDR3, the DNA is TGCGCCAGCAATTGGATAGCGGGAACACAAGAGACCCAGTACTTC.

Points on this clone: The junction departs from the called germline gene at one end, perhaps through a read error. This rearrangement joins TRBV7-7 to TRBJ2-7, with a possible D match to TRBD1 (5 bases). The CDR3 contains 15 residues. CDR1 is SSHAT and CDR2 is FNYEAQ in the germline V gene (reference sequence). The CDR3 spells CASSLAQGPNYEQYF. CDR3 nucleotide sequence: TGTGCTAGCAGCTTAGCCCAGGGCCCTAACTACGAGCAGTACTTC.

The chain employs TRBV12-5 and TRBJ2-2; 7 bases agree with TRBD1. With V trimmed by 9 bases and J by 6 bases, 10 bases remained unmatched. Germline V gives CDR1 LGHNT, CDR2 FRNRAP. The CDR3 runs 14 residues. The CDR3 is CASSSGGTPGELFF. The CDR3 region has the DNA TGTGCTAGCTCCTCAGGGGGAACTCCCGGGGAGCTGTTTTTT. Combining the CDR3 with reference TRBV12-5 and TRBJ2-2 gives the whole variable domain DARVTQTPRHKVTEMGQEVTMRCQPILGHNTVFWYRQTMMQGLELLAYFRNRAPLDDSGMPKDRFSAEMPDATLATLKIQPSEPRDSAVYFCASSSGGTPGELFFGEGSRLTVL.

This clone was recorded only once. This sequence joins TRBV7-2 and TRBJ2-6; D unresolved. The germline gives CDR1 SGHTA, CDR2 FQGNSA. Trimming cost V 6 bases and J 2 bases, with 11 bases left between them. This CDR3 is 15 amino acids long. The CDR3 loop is CASRLIGPGANVLTF. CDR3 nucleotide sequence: TGTGCCAGCAGACTTATAGGTCCTGGGGCCAACGTCCTGACTTTC.

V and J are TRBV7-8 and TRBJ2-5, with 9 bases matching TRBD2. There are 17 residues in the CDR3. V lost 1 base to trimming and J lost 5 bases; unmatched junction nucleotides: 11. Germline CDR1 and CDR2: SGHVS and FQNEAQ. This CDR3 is CASSLVGGGRGRETQYF. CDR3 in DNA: TGTGCCAGCAGCTTAGTCGGTGGCGGGAGGGGTCGGGAGACCCAGTACTTC.

CDR3 residues: CAWSTGDDSETQYF. CDR3 nucleotide sequence: TGTGCCTGGAGTACAGGGGACGATTCAGAGACCCAGTACTTC. This sequence joins TRBV30 and TRBJ2-5, with 7 bases that match TRBD1. The CDR3 extends over 14 amino acids. From germline, CDR1 is GTSNPN and CDR2 SVGIG (reference sequence). Trimming cost V 2 bases and J 4 bases; bases outside gene matches: 7. The entire variable domain, with the rest obtained from reference TRBV30 and TRBJ2-5, is as follows: SQTIHQWPATLVQPVGSPLSLECTVEGTSNPNLYWYRQAAGRGLQLLFYSVGIGQISSEVPQNLSASRPQDRQFILSSKKLLLSDSGFYLCAWSTGDDSETQYFGPGTRLLVL.

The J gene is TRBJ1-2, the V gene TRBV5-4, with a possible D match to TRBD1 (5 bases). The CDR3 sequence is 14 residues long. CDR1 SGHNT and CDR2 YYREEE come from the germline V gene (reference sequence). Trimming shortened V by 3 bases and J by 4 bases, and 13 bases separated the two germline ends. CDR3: CASSSPGAVYGYTF. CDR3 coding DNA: TGTGCCAGCAGCTCACCCGGGGCAGTCTATGGCTACACCTTC.

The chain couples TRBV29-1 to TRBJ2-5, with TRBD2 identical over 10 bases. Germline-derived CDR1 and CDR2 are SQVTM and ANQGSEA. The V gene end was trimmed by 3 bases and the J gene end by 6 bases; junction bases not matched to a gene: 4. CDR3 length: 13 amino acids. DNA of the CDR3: TGCAGCGTTGATTCTAGCGGGAGTCAGACCCAGTACTTC. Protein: CSVDSSGSQTQYF.

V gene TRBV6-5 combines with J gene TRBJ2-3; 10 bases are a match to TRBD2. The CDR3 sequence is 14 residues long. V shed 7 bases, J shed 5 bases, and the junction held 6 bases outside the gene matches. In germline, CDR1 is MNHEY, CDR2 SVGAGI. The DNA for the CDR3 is TGTGCCAGCAAGGCTAGCGGGAGTCAAGATACGCAGTATTTT. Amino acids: CASKASGSQDTQYF.

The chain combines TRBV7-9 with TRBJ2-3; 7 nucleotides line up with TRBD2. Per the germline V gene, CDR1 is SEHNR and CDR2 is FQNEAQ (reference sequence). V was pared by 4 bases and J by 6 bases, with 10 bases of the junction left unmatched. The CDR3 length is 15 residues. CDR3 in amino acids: CASSSSGNKWDTQYF. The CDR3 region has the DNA TGTGCCAGCAGCTCAAGCGGGAACAAGTGGGATACGCAGTATTTT.

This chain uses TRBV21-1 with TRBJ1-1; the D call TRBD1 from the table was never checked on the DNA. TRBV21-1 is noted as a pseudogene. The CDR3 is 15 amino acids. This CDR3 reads CASSSRDRVNTEAFF. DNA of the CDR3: TGTGCCAGCAGCTCCCGGGACAGGGTGAACACTGAAGCTTTCTTT.

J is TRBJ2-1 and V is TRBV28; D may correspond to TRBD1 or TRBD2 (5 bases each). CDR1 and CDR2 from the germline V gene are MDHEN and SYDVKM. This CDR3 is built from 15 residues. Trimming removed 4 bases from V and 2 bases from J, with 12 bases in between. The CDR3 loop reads CASSSQGEAYNEQFF. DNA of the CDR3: TGTGCCAGCAGTTCCCAGGGAGAGGCCTACAATGAGCAGTTCTTC. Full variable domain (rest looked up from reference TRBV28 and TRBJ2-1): DVKVTQSSRYLVKRTGEKVFLECVQDMDHENMFWYRQDPGLGLRLIYFSYDVKMKEKGDIPEGYSVSREKKERFSLILESASTNQTSMYLCASSSQGEAYNEQFFGPGTRLTVL.